What follows is one T cell receptor (beta chain) and its context. Its antigen is currently unknown. These data are taken from a study of graft-versus-host responses after intestinal transplantation. Background on the study: Recipients uniformly received anti-thymocyte globulin induction, followed by tacrolimus and steroids for three to four years.

General observations from the study: Some patients had graft-donor T cell macrochimerism, and their allografts showed high graft-versus-host to host-versus-graft clonal ratios.

Libraries were prepared by immunoSEQ multiplex PCR; TCRdb keeps only in-frame clonotypes and omits some of them. The table includes about 88,000 clones, approximately 90% detected once. The CDR3 has 13 amino acids. Germline CDR1 and CDR2: MNHNS and SASEGT. The sequencing used unstimulated CD4+ T cells sorted from spleen or lymph node cells, collected before transplant. This sequence joins TRBV6-1 and TRBJ2-5; D possibly corresponds to TRBD2 (5 bases). The J call may be in error: the DNA end matches TRBJ2-7 better. The TCR was taken from a human donor who was the organ donor for an intestinal transplant. The CDR3 loop reads CAGGFAPGYEQYF. In DNA, the CDR3 is TGTGCCGGCGGGTTCGCACCCGGCTACGAGCAGTACTTC.